This T cell receptor beta chain was profiled in a study of T-cell reconstitution after alpha-beta-depleted transplantation in children (dated by TCRdb to about 2016). Regarding the complete study: T-cell immune reconstitution after TCRalphabeta/CD19-depleted allogeneic hematopoietic cell transplantation in children was quantitatively tracked in the study by means of TCR repertoire profiling.

The treatment or condition label of this sample denotes: allogeneic hematopoietic cell transplantation with graft depleted of TCRalphabeta T cells and CD19 B cells. TCRalphabeta/CD19-depleted allogeneic hematopoietic cell grafts were given to the transplant recipients, all of whom were children. Library preparation used PCR. Sequencing was carried out with an Illumina HiSeq 2500. TCR library preparation used molecular barcoding, with unique molecular identifiers applied to normalize quantification of the TCRbeta repertoire. TCRdb cleaned the public reads at Q25 with fastp, built clones with MiXCR and kept in-frame beta chains. Entries are consolidated by CDR3 protein sequence, retaining the most common genes and DNA. This sample comprises approximately 290,000 distinct CDR3 sequences, under 14% of them detected only once. The top ten constitute less than 25% of the sample. This clonotype was counted at least ten times. The antigen it recognizes is unknown. The input lacks base qualities; no much larger clone sits a single base away.

The full study reports these points: The apparently early recovery of alphabetaT-cell counts about two months after transplant reportedly depended on only several hundred rapidly expanded clones that came from non-depleted graft cells. In some patients, high TCRbeta diversity at day 60 was attributed to recipient T cells and intrathymic progenitors that had survived conditioning. Hyperexpanded clone frequencies declined over subsequent months; after one year, T-cell counts and TCRbeta diversity were mostly attributed to newly produced T cells.

From the germline V gene, CDR1 is KGHSH and CDR2 is LQKENI. Measured from the cysteine to the phenylalanine, the CDR3 is 14 residues long. Only the CDR3 part of the read is kept: 42 bases, read in frame from the first base. Trimming takes 3 bases from V and 0 bases from J, and the germline ends sit 6 bases apart. Sequenced here: peripheral blood, sampled 180 days after TCRalphabeta/CD19-depleted stem cell transplant. The sequence was obtained from a male patient aged 2 to 10 who had a stem cell transplant for chronic granulomatous disease, so the T cells may come from the graft donor. The sequence is built from TRBV18 and TRBJ1-3; no D gene can be assigned with confidence. The CDR3 region has the sequence CASSPIDSGNTIYF. The DNA sequence is TGTGCCAGCTCACCTATCGACTCTGGAAACACCATATATTTT.